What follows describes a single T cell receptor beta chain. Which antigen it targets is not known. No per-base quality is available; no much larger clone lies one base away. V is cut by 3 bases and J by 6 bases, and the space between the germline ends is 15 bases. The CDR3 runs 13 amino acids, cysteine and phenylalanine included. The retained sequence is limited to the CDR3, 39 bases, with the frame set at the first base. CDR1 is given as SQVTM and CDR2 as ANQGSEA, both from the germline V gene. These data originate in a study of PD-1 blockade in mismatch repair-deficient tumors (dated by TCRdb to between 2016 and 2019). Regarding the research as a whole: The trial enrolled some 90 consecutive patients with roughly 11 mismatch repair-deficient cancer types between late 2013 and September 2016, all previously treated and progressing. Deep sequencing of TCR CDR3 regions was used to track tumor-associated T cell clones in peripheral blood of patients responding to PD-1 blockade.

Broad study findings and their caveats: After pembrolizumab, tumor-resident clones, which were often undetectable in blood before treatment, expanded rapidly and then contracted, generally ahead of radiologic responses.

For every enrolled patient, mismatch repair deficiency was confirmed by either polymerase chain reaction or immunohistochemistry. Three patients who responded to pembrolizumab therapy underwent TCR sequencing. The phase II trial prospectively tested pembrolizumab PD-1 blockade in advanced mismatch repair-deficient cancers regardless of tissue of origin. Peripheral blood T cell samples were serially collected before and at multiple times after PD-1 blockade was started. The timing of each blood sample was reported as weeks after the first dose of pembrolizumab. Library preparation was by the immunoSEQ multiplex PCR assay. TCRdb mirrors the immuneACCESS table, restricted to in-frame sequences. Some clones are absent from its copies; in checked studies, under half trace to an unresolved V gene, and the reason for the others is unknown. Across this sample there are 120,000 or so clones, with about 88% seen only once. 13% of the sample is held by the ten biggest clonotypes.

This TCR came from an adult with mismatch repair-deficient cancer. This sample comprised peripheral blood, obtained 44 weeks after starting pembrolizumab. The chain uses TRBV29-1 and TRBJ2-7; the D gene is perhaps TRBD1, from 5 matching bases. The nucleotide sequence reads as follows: TGCAGCGTTGACAGGGAAGGAAGGGCCGAGCAGTACTTC. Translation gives CSVDREGRAEQYF.